The 18 T cell receptor beta chains in this list originate from one sample, sequenced in a study of long-term antiretroviral therapy in people with HIV. Sequencing used immunoSEQ v3.0 at survey level. The repertoire was sequenced with immunoSEQ multiplex PCR; TCRdb's copy has only in-frame clones and lacks some. The data contain around 21,000 clones, approximately 77% of them singletons. Sequencing used unsorted PBMCs, obtained at the start of antiretroviral therapy. These receptors came from a man aged 50 to 59 with HIV.

This chain uses TRBV5-4 with TRBJ1-1, with 10 bases that match TRBD1. The CDR3 consists of 19 residues. V shed 4 bases and J 1 base; nucleotides not matched to a gene: 16. Germline assignment: CDR1 SGHNT and CDR2 YYREEE (reference sequence). The CDR3 sequence: CASSTPGDRGRVGNTEAFF. DNA for the CDR3: TGTGCCAGCAGCACTCCCGGGGACAGGGGTCGGGTGGGGAACACTGAAGCTTTCTTT.

J is TRBJ2-1 and V is TRBV6-5, with D perhaps TRBD2 (5 bases). The germline gives CDR1 MNHEY, CDR2 SVGAGI. The CDR3 has 11 amino acids. The ends were cut back, 5 bases at V and 9 bases at J, with 8 bases in the middle. CDR3: CASSLGSEQFF. Here the CDR3 DNA reads TGTGCCAGCAGTCTGGGGAGTGAGCAGTTCTTC.

The chain joins TRBV18 to TRBJ2-5, with D possibly being TRBD2 (5 bases). CDR1 is KGHSH, CDR2 LQKENI, per germline. The CDR3 loop spans 14 amino acids. V lost 3 bases to trimming and J lost 2 bases, with 10 bases between them. The CDR3 region has the DNA TGTGCCAGCTCACCCGAGGACTTACAAGAGACCCAGTACTTC. It specifies CASSPEDLQETQYF.

V usage is TRBV7-9 and J usage is TRBJ2-7; 9 bases agree with TRBD2. Trimming removed 5 bases from V and 3 bases from J; junction bases left unmatched: 14. Per the germline V gene, CDR1 is SEHNR and CDR2 is FQNEAQ (reference sequence). The CDR3 runs 17 residues. The CDR3 DNA is TGTGCCAGCAGCCCCTGGAGTAGCGGGGGCCCTCTCTACGAGCAGTACTTC. Residues: CASSPWSSGGPLYEQYF.

V is TRBV6-5 and J is TRBJ1-6; no definite D call. This CDR3 spans 12 amino acids. Germline V gene data show CDR1 as MNHEY and CDR2 as SVGAGI. Trimming shortened V by 8 bases and J by 13 bases, and 15 bases separated the two germline ends. The CDR3 sequence is CASGVWGNPLHF. CDR3 sequence (DNA): TGTGCCAGCGGAGTCTGGGGTAACCCCCTCCACTTT.

The rearrangement links TRBV11-3 to TRBJ2-3, with D possibly TRBD2 on 5 matching bases. The CDR3 covers 16 residues. Germline V CDR1 and CDR2: SGHNT, YENEEA. V gave up 5 bases and J gave up 3 bases, with 18 bases separating them. CDR3 coding DNA: TGTGCCAGCAGCCCCCAGACCCCGGAGGTTACAGATACGCAGTATTTT. Translation: CASSPQTPEVTDTQYF.

The chain carries TRBV6-6 and TRBJ2-2, with TRBD2 matching 10 bases. This CDR3 spans 16 amino acids. After removal of 2 bases from V and 5 bases from J, the junction contained 5 bases not matched to a gene. Per germline, CDR1 MNHNY and CDR2 SVGAGI (reference sequence). In DNA form, the CDR3 reads TGTGCCAGCAGTTACGCTCTAGCGGGAGAAACCGGGGAGCTGTTTTTT. Protein: CASSYALAGETGELFF.

The V call is TRBV4-3, the J call TRBJ1-3; D gene ambiguous. Per germline, CDR1 LGHNA and CDR2 YSLEER. Trimming took off 0 bases at V and 1 base at J, with 10 bases between the two ends. The CDR3 is 16 residues long. The CDR3: CASSQDMSLSGNTIYF. In DNA, the CDR3 is TGCGCCAGCAGCCAAGATATGAGTCTGTCTGGAAACACCATATATTTT.

This chain connects TRBV5-4 to TRBJ1-3, with TRBD1 as a possible D gene (6 bases). The CDR3 loop spans 14 amino acids. V lost 5 bases and J 3 bases, leaving 12 bases between the germline ends. Germline V lookup: CDR1 SGHNT, CDR2 YYREEE (reference sequence). CDR3 nucleotide sequence: TGTGCCAGCAGTACAACAGGGCTTGGAAACACCATATATTTT. It translates to CASSTTGLGNTIYF. Drawing the rest from reference TRBV5-4 and TRBJ1-3, the complete variable domain is ETGVTQSPTHLIKTRGQQVTLRCSSQSGHNTVSWYQQALGQGPQFIFQYYREEENGRGNFPPRFSGLQFPNYSSELNVNALELDDSALYLCASSTTGLGNTIYFGEGSWLTVV.

By share, this clone counts as medium-sized. The chain recombines TRBV15 with TRBJ2-2, with TRBD2 matching over 7 bases. The CDR3 spans 15 residues. The germline V gene has CDR1 LNHNV and CDR2 YYDKDF (reference sequence). The V and J ends lost 4 bases and 5 bases, in that order; junction bases with no gene match: 7. Written as DNA, the CDR3 is TGTGCCACCAGCACCCCCGAGCGGGAAACCGGGGAGCTGTTTTTT. Its protein is CATSTPERETGELFF.

The chain is built from TRBV6-6 and TRBJ2-6; weak D call: TRBD1 (5 bases). The V gene lost 9 bases and the J gene lost 4 bases, with 10 bases spanning the gap. Per the germline V gene, CDR1 is MNHNY and CDR2 is SVGAGI (reference sequence). The length of the CDR3 is 13 residues. CDR3 region: CASTGAGANVLTF. As DNA, the CDR3 is TGTGCCAGTACAGGAGCCGGGGCCAACGTCCTGACTTTC.

The V gene is TRBV7-9, the J gene TRBJ2-1; the match to TRBD2 covers 7 bases. The CDR3 contains 16 residues. The germline V gene has CDR1 SEHNR and CDR2 FQNEAQ (reference sequence). The J segment lost 2 bases and the V segment lost 3 bases, leaving 7 bases of the junction unmatched. The CDR3 sequence is CASSFLTSVTYNEQFF. The CDR3 DNA follows: TGTGCCAGCAGCTTCCTAACTAGCGTAACCTACAATGAGCAGTTCTTC.

This CDR3 is CAISDSDENTEAFF. The DNA of the CDR3 is TGTGCCATCAGTGACTCCGACGAGAACACTGAAGCTTTCTTT. The rearrangement joins TRBV10-3 to TRBJ1-1; D ambiguous. The CDR3 is 14 amino acids. Germline V gene sequence: CDR1 ENHRY, CDR2 SYGVKD. Trimming removed 3 bases at V and 1 base at J, with 9 bases between.

This rearrangement joins TRBV5-1 to TRBJ2-1; a possible D gene is TRBD2 (6 bases). V was cut by 4 bases and J by 4 bases, with 18 bases left in between. Germline assignment: CDR1 SGHRS and CDR2 YFSETQ. The CDR3 length is 16 residues. This CDR3 is CASSRSRVAGYNEQFF. In DNA, the CDR3 is TGCGCCAGCAGCCGTTCCCGCGTTGCGGGGTACAATGAGCAGTTCTTC.

This clone was seen just once. The rearrangement uses TRBV11-2 and TRBJ2-5; 13 bases map to TRBD2. CDR3 length equals 16 residues. CDR1 and CDR2 from the germline V gene are SGHAT and FQNNGV. V was clipped by 4 bases and J by 5 bases; unmatched bases: 7. CDR3 protein: CASSSLAGGPGETQYF. DNA for the CDR3: TGTGCCAGCAGCTCACTAGCGGGGGGGCCCGGGGAGACCCAGTACTTC. Together with reference TRBV11-2 and TRBJ2-5, the CDR3 gives the full variable domain: EAGVAQSPRYKIIEKRQSVAFWCNPISGHATLYWYQQILGQGPKLLIQFQNNGVVDDSQLPKDRFSAERLKGVDSTLKIQPAKLEDSAVYLCASSSLAGGPGETQYFGPGTRLLVL.

This chain joins TRBV11-3 and TRBJ1-1; no firm D call. The V end was cut by 5 bases, the J end by 11 bases, with 15 bases between. CDR3 length: 12 amino acids. CDR1 and CDR2 from the germline V gene are SGHNT and YENEEA. The CDR3 is CASSDGPRRAFF. Written as DNA, the CDR3 is TGTGCCAGCAGCGATGGCCCAAGGCGGGCTTTCTTT.

V usage is TRBV2 and J usage is TRBJ1-1, with D hard to call. The CDR3 is made up of 13 amino acids. Per the germline V gene, CDR1 is SNHLY and CDR2 is FYNNEI. Trimming stripped 5 bases from V and 1 base from J, with 8 bases between. CDR3 loop: CASSSTANTEAFF. In DNA, the CDR3 is TGTGCCAGCAGTTCGACGGCGAACACTGAAGCTTTCTTT.

The chain combines TRBV28 with TRBJ1-1; D ambiguous. Germline V gene lookup returns CDR1 MDHEN and CDR2 SYDVKM. Trimming shortened V by 7 bases and J by 0 bases, and 9 bases separated the two germline ends. This CDR3 has 13 residues. CDR3 coding DNA: TGTGCCAGCAACGAGAAAGTGAACACTGAAGCTTTCTTT. Encoded protein: CASNEKVNTEAFF.